The present T cell receptor (beta chain) was sequenced within a study of blood T cell repertoires in COVID-19. Study overall: The study counted Cohort 3 donors as recovered given two negative PCRs, clearance, or symptom resolution. T cells, B-cell-depleted T cells, or PBMCs supplied cDNA or gDNA.

Participant ages covered about 18 to 89 years across about two dozen US areas. V lost 2 bases, J lost 1 base, and 8 bases lay in between. Germline loops: CDR1 MGHRA, CDR2 YSYEKL. The CDR3 spans 14 residues. How the authors handled the data: For nucleated cells, counts were estimated from reference gene primer amplification. Measured with immunoSEQ multiplex PCR; TCRdb has only the in-frame clones, and not every one. V, J and clone size are taken as reported in that table, and D and trimming were inferred from the DNA itself. The data show over 130,000 clones, about 87% seen once. V gene TRBV4-1 combines with J gene TRBJ2-5, with TRBD1 as a possible D gene (5 bases). Material: PBMCs or T cells enriched from blood (not recorded which). The TCR sequence derives from a man aged 50-59 years in a cohort exposed to, infected with or recovered from COVID-19 (not recorded which). In DNA, the CDR3 is TGCGCCAGCAGCCAAACAGGTCTCCAAGAGACCCAGTACTTC. It is translated as CASSQTGLQETQYF.